Listed below are T cell receptor beta chains from one sample, sequenced in a study of cytomegalovirus exposure and HLA in healthy donors. Some clones are missing from TCRdb's copy, which holds only in-frame ones; the method was immunoSEQ multiplex PCR. In the table there are 110,000 to 150,000 clones, 8.5% to 10% of which are singletons. Input material: PBMCs. Receptors originate from a man between 50 and 59 years old in good health and CMV-seronegative. CDR3s include the opening cysteine and the closing phenylalanine or tryptophan. Fields, in order: V gene, D gene, clone size, J gene, CDR3 DNA, CDR3 protein. The D gene is left open where the match is weak. Clone size is given for some rows only: seen once, a few or many times, or a class if the clone is expanded.

TRBV6-1	NA	few	TRBJ1-3	TGTGCCAGCAGTCTTGGGGGCTACTCTGGAAACACCATATATTTT	CASSLGGYSGNTIYF
TRBV7-8	NA	NA	TRBJ1-5	TGTGCCAGCAGCTTAGCCAGGGTAGGGAATCAGCCCCAGCATTTT	CASSLARVGNQPQHF
TRBV27	TRBD2	few	TRBJ2-7	TGTGCCAGCATCCTTAGCGGGAGTGGTAATGTGCAGTACTTC	CASILSGSGNVQYF
TRBV30	NA	few	TRBJ1-5	TGTGCCTGGAGCGCGGGCCTCCTTCGTCAGCCCCAGCATTTT	CAWSAGLLRQPQHF
TRBV6-1	NA	few	TRBJ1-4	TGTGCCTCATTAGAGGGAACTAATGAAAAACTGTTTTTT	CASLEGTNEKLFF
TRBV30	TRBD2	few	TRBJ2-3	TGTGCCCAGACAAAGGGACTAGCGGGGCTCACAGATACGCAGTATTTT	CAQTKGLAGLTDTQYF
TRBV19	NA	NA	TRBJ2-7	TGTGCCAGTAGTTCCAACTACGAGCAGTACTTC	CASSSNYEQYF
TRBV29-1	TRBD1	few	TRBJ2-7	TGCAGCGTTGAAGAACAGGGGAACTACGAGCAGTACTTC	CSVEEQGNYEQYF
TRBV28	NA	few	TRBJ1-2	TGTGCCAGCAGTTTAGGGGCGATGAACTATGGCTACACCTTC	CASSLGAMNYGYTF
TRBV5-1	NA	NA	TRBJ2-1	TGCGCCAGCAGCTCCACCCTGACTAATGAGCAGTTCTTC	CASSSTLTNEQFF
TRBV19	NA	few	TRBJ1-1	TGTGCCAGTAGTATGTCAACGGGGGTCACTGAAGCTTTCTTT	CASSMSTGVTEAFF
TRBV5-1	NA	NA	TRBJ2-3	TGCGCCAGCAGCCTGGGAGAGACAGATACGCAGTATTTT	CASSLGETDTQYF
TRBV4-1	NA	few	TRBJ1-2	TGCGCCAGCAGCCAAGATATGTCCGGGCAGGGTCATGGCTACACCTTC	CASSQDMSGQGHGYTF
TRBV6-5	NA	NA	TRBJ1-3	TGTGCCAGCAGTTACTCAGCGGGCGCGGGCGGAAACACCATATATTTT	CASSYSAGAGGNTIYF
TRBV28	TRBD1	NA	TRBJ2-7	TGTGCCAGCAGTTCCCCTCAGGGGGCGTCCTACGAGCAGTACTTC	CASSSPQGASYEQYF
TRBV6-5	NA	few	TRBJ2-7	TGTGCCAGCAGTTACTCAATTCGAGGGGGTTCCTACGAGCAGTACTTC	CASSYSIRGGSYEQYF
TRBV5-4	NA	NA	TRBJ2-5	TGTGCCAGCAGCTCCCCCCAGGTAGGGGGGGCCCAGTACTTC	CASSSPQVGGAQYF
TRBV30	TRBD2	few	TRBJ2-1	TGTGCCTGGAGTGTTATTAGACAAACTAGCGGGAGGGCCAACAATGAGCAGTTCTTC	CAWSVIRQTSGRANNEQFF
TRBV7-8	TRBD1	NA	TRBJ2-7	TGTGCCAGCAGCCGGAGACAGGGGGGTGGCTACGAGCAGTACTTC	CASSRRQGGGYEQYF
TRBV6-1	NA	NA	TRBJ2-5	TGTGCCAGCAGCACTAACGCCGTGGAGACCCAGTACTTC	CASSTNAVETQYF
TRBV5-1	NA	NA	TRBJ1-4	TGCGCCAGCAGGGGGGCAGCCGATGAAAAACTGTTTTTT	CASRGAADEKLFF
TRBV7-8	TRBD1	few	TRBJ1-6	TGTGCCAGCAGCTTAGGACAGGGCTCCTATAATTCACCCCTCCACTTT	CASSLGQGSYNSPLHF
TRBV27	NA	NA	TRBJ2-5	TGTGCCAGCACCTCAGGGGAGACCCAGTACTTC	CASTSGETQYF
TRBV9	NA	few	TRBJ1-6	TGTGCCAGCAGCGTAGTTCTTTATAATTCACCCCTCCACTTT	CASSVVLYNSPLHF
TRBV4-1	NA	few	TRBJ1-5	TGCGCCAGCAGCCAAGACAGGGGTCAGCCCCAGCATTTT	CASSQDRGQPQHF
TRBV30	NA	few	TRBJ2-5	TGTGCCTGGAGTCCTCCAGGGACAGCGGGCAGCGAGACCCAGTACTTC	CAWSPPGTAGSETQYF
TRBV5-1	NA	NA	TRBJ1-2	TGCGCCAGCAGCTTTGGAGACAGCTATGGCTACACCTTC	CASSFGDSYGYTF
TRBV28	TRBD1	few	TRBJ1-2	TGTGCCAGCAGACCCGGACAGGGTGAGGGTGACTATGGCTACACCTTC	CASRPGQGEGDYGYTF
TRBV7-9	TRBD2	few	TRBJ2-1	TGTGCCAGCAGCGCTCCACTAGCGGACTCCTACAATGAGCAGTTCTTC	CASSAPLADSYNEQFF
TRBV5-6	NA	many	TRBJ1-6	TGTGCCAGCAGCTTGGCCGTTCCAGGGATTACTAATTCACCCCTCCACTTT	CASSLAVPGITNSPLHF
TRBV7-7	TRBD2	few	TRBJ2-5	TGTGCTAGCAGCTCGGGACTAGCGGGGGGGCCCTTTAGGGAGACCCAGTACTTC	CASSSGLAGGPFRETQYF
TRBV6-6	NA	few	TRBJ1-6	TGTGCCAGCAGTCCTCTACGGGATTCACCCCTCCACTTT	CASSPLRDSPLHF
TRBV6-5	NA	few	TRBJ1-2	TGTGCCAGCAGTATCGACACCGGGATGAGCTATGGCTACACCTTC	CASSIDTGMSYGYTF
TRBV27	TRBD2	NA	TRBJ2-7	TGTGCCAGCAGTTTATCCCGGTTTGAGGCGGGAGCTTACGAGCAGTACTTC	CASSLSRFEAGAYEQYF
TRBV7-9	NA	NA	TRBJ1-1	TGTGCCAGCAGCCTAGATGGGGGGGTAGACACTGAAGCTTTCTTT	CASSLDGGVDTEAFF
TRBV5-1	NA	few	TRBJ2-5	TGCGCCAGCAGCTTGGACCGGGGTGGAGAGACCCAGTACTTC	CASSLDRGGETQYF
TRBV19	TRBD1	few	TRBJ1-1	TGTGCCAGTAGTTCGGGACAGGGATTGAACACTGAAGCTTTCTTT	CASSSGQGLNTEAFF
TRBV2	NA	NA	TRBJ2-3	TGTGCCAGCAGTCGTACCCGGTTGTCAGATACGCAGTATTTT	CASSRTRLSDTQYF
TRBV5-1	TRBD1	few	TRBJ1-2	TGCGCCAGCAGCTTGGGGACAGGGGGCGGCGATGGCTACACCTTC	CASSLGTGGGDGYTF
TRBV2	NA	NA	TRBJ1-5	TGTGCCAGCACCTGGACGGAGGGCAATCAGCCCCAGCATTTT	CASTWTEGNQPQHF
TRBV27	NA	NA	TRBJ1-5	TGTGCCAGCAGTTCAGGGCCCCGGCAGCCCCAGCATTTT	CASSSGPRQPQHF